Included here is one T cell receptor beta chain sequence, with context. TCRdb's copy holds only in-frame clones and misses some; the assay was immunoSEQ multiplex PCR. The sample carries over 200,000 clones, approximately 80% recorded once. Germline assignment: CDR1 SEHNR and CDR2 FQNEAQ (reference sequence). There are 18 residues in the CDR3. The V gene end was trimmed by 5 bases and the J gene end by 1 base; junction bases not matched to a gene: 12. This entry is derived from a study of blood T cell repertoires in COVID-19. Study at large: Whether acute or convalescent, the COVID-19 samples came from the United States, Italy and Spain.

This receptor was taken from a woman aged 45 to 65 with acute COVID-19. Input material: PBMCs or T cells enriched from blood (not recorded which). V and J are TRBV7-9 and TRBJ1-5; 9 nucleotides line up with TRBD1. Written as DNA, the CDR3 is TGTGCCAGCAGCCGATGGACAGGGGCTCTATTGAGCAATCAGCCCCAGCATTTT. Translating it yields CASSRWTGALLSNQPQHF.